This TCR beta chain is drawn from a study of blood T cell repertoires in COVID-19. The V end was cut by 1 base, the J end by 8 bases, with 11 bases between. This CDR3 comprises 14 residues. CDR1 MGHRA and CDR2 YSYEKL come from the germline V gene. As originally analysed: Amplification with reference gene primers provided the estimates of nucleated cell counts. Profiling relied on immunoSEQ multiplex PCR, and the TCRdb table lists in-frame clones only, not all of them. V and J calls and clone size come straight from that table; D and trimming were deduced from the DNA. In the table there are 97,000 or so clones, approximately 86% of which are singletons.

This receptor was taken from a man aged 50 or older with active or convalescent COVID-19. Sequenced material: peripheral blood. The chain links TRBV4-1 to TRBJ1-4; D remains unclear. CDR3: CASSQGDYREKLFF. For the CDR3, the DNA is TGCGCCAGCAGCCAAGGAGATTACCGAGAAAAACTGTTTTTT.